Below, 9 T cell receptor beta chains from the same sample are listed, as sequenced in a study of blood T cell repertoires in COVID-19. Generated by immunoSEQ multiplex PCR, the TCRdb table keeps only in-frame clones and is missing some. The data hold over 150,000 clones, with around 79% observed a single time. Sequencing was done on a sample of peripheral blood. These receptor sequences come from a woman aged 50 to 65 with acute or convalescent COVID-19.

This clone was found a few times. This chain uses TRBV28 with TRBJ1-4; TRBD1 matches 9 bases. The trim removed 8 bases at V and 0 bases at J, leaving 4 bases unmatched. The germline V gene has CDR1 MDHEN and CDR2 SYDVKM. This CDR3 has 15 amino acids. In DNA, the CDR3 is TGTGCCAGCGGGACAGGGATTGCAACTAATGAAAAACTGTTTTTT. As protein: CASGTGIATNEKLFF.

Details on this clone: Compared with germline, one end of the junction differs, possibly owing to a read error. J is TRBJ2-2 and V is TRBV15; D remains unclear. Germline V gives CDR1 LNHNV, CDR2 YYDKDF (reference sequence). The CDR3 is 13 residues long. The CDR3 DNA sequence: TGTGCCAGCAGCCTACTCGCCACCGGGGAGCTGTTTTTT. The encoded protein is CASSLLATGELFF.

The chain combines TRBV5-1 with TRBJ2-4; 7 nucleotides align to TRBD1. From germline, CDR1 is SGHRS and CDR2 YFSETQ. After removal of 3 bases from V and 1 base from J, the junction contained 1 base not matched to a gene. The CDR3 has 14 amino acids. The CDR3 spells CASSSQGAKNIQYF. The CDR3 nucleotides read TGCGCCAGCAGCTCACAGGGGGCCAAAAACATTCAGTACTTC.

This clone has a single count. The rearrangement links TRBV5-1 to TRBJ2-1; possibly TRBD1 for D (6 bases). The V end was cut by 0 bases, the J end by 0 bases, with 7 bases between. Germline lookup yields CDR1 SGHRS and CDR2 YFSETQ. CDR3 length equals 15 residues. CDR3 DNA: TGCGCCAGCAGCTTGGGACAGGACTCCTACAATGAGCAGTTCTTC. Translation: CASSLGQDSYNEQFF.

The chain employs TRBV14 and TRBJ1-5, with D possibly being TRBD1 (6 bases). The V and J ends lost 0 bases and 4 bases respectively, with 13 bases between them. Germline CDR1 SGHDN, CDR2 FVKESK. CDR3 length: 16 amino acids. CDR3 loop: CASSQESQGTNQPQHF. CDR3 DNA sequence: TGTGCCAGCAGCCAAGAAAGCCAGGGGACGAATCAGCCCCAGCATTTT.

This clone was recorded once. The V and J genes are TRBV6-5 and TRBJ1-6; TRBD1 is a possible D gene (6 bases). V lost 6 bases to trimming and J lost 10 bases, with 16 bases between them. The germline gives CDR1 MNHEY, CDR2 SVGAGI. The CDR3 covers 14 residues. The CDR3 DNA follows: TGTGCCAGCAGCTCACAGGGTTTACGGTCACCCCTCCACTTT. The encoded protein is CASSSQGLRSPLHF.

The V gene is TRBV18, the J gene TRBJ1-1; D not certain. Germline V lookup: CDR1 KGHSH, CDR2 LQKENI. There are 13 residues in the CDR3. Deletions cut 2 bases from V and 0 bases from J, with 4 bases between. The CDR3 nucleotides read TGTGCCAGCTCACCAGCTATGAACACTGAAGCTTTCTTT. Protein product: CASSPAMNTEAFF.

This clone has a handful of counts. The chain has TRBV5-5 and TRBJ1-1; D unclear. CDR1 and CDR2 (germline): SGHKS, YYEKEE (reference sequence). The germline V and J ends were trimmed by 4 bases and 1 base, with 11 bases remaining between them. CDR3 length: 14 residues. For the CDR3, the DNA is TGTGCCAGCAGCCCTCAATACGGGAACACTGAAGCTTTCTTT. It yields the protein CASSPQYGNTEAFF.

The chain is built from TRBV28 and TRBJ2-7; TRBD1 aligns across 9 bases. Germline-derived CDR1 and CDR2 are MDHEN and SYDVKM. V trimming: 4 bases; J trimming: 0 bases; junction bases outside the gene matches: 4. The CDR3 length is 15 residues. This chain's CDR3 is CASSSLGQGSYEQYF. CDR3 coding DNA: TGTGCCAGCAGTTCCTTGGGACAGGGCTCCTACGAGCAGTACTTC.